This T cell receptor (beta chain) was found in a study of blood T cell repertoires in COVID-19. As for the study in general: T cells, B-cell-depleted T cells, or PBMCs provided the cDNA or gDNA that served as material.

Only in-frame clones appear in the TCRdb table, and some are missing; sequencing was by immunoSEQ multiplex PCR. The sample lists 250,000 to 300,000 clones, 91% occurring once. This clonotype originated in a human donor in a cohort exposed to, infected with or recovered from COVID-19 (not recorded which). The donor label of this sample is uncertain. The specimen sequenced was PBMCs or T cells enriched from blood (not recorded which).

DNA of the CDR3: TGTGCCAGCAGTTACAGGGGGCCTGGAAACACCATATATTTT. This codes for CASSYRGPGNTIYF. The rearrangement links TRBV6-5 to TRBJ1-3; the match to TRBD1 covers 7 bases. V shed 2 bases and J 2 bases; nucleotides not matched to a gene: 0. Germline V gives CDR1 MNHEY, CDR2 SVGAGI. This CDR3 is 14 amino acids long.